The T cell receptor beta chain described here comes from a study of T cells in Graves' hyperthyroidism and ophthalmopathy. This clonotype was counted ten times or more. Amplified regions were TCR beta CDR3 sequences from RNA transcripts. During a first-round RT-PCR of the TCR CDR3, the HTBI primer set was used. A single record per CDR3 protein comes from TCRdb applying MiXCR to the multiplex PCR reads. The table records roughly 570,000 distinct CDR3 sequences, more than 45% of them present only once. CDR1 is SEHNR, CDR2 FQNEAQ, per germline (reference sequence). This CDR3 has 13 residues. V was cut by 7 bases and J by 5 bases, with 15 bases left in between.

The V gene is TRBV7-9, the J gene TRBJ2-7; D unclear. The TCR sequence derives from a woman between 18 and 29 years old with Graves' hyperthyroidism. Specimen: peripheral blood or thyroid tissue (not recorded which). Here the CDR3 DNA reads TGTGCCAGCAATCCAATGGACCAAGACGAGCAGTACTTC. Protein: CASNPMDQDEQYF.